Listed here are 6 T cell receptor beta chains from one sample, sequenced in a study of spatial heterogeneity in lung cancer. The sample's time point: sample taken at primary tumor resection. Whole RNA obtained from tumor, nontumor lung or frozen PBMC underwent sequencing without sorting. TCRdb re-called the 5' RACE reads with MiXCR, one entry per CDR3 protein. The sample has about 1,900 distinct CDR3 sequences, about 7.6% seen once. This material consisted of normal lung tissue next to the tumor, taken at surgery. These TCRs come from a male donor with early-stage non-small cell lung cancer.

This clonotype is classed as medium-sized. The V and J genes are TRBV24-1 and TRBJ1-2; D gene uncertain. With 5 bases removed from V and 8 bases from J, the gap between germline ends came to 8 bases. The V gene's germline CDR1 is KGHDR and CDR2 SFDVKD. The CDR3 extends over 11 amino acids. The CDR3 protein is CATSGSRGYTF. CDR3 nucleotide sequence: TGTGCCACCAGTGGATCTCGAGGCTACACCTTC.

This chain uses TRBV18 with TRBJ1-1; D perhaps matches TRBD1 (6 bases). The CDR3 contains 17 residues. The germline gives CDR1 KGHSH, CDR2 LQKENI. The V and J ends lost 1 base and 3 bases respectively, with 18 bases between them. The chain's CDR3 is CASSPQGTPAADTEAFF. The CDR3 DNA reads TGTGCCAGCTCACCACAAGGGACACCGGCAGCGGACACTGAAGCTTTCTTT.

By frequency in the sample, this clonotype is large. V and J are TRBV6-2 or TRBV6-3 and TRBJ2-7; possibly TRBD1 or TRBD2 for D (5 bases each). The CDR3 runs to 13 residues. In germline, CDR1 is MNHEY, CDR2 SVGEGT. V shed 6 bases and J shed 2 bases, with 11 bases lying between them. The CDR3, as DNA: TGTGCCAGCAGCCCGAGGGGAACCTACGAGCAGTACTTC. Amino acid sequence: CASSPRGTYEQYF.

The chain employs TRBV5-4 and TRBJ2-7; 7 bases line up with TRBD1. Germline CDR1 SGHNT, CDR2 YYREEE (reference sequence). Unmatched junction bases numbered 4, after V lost 4 bases and J lost 0 bases. The CDR3 extends over 14 amino acids. For the CDR3, the DNA is TGTGCCAGCAGCACTGGACAGGCCTCCTACGAGCAGTACTTC. This translates into CASSTGQASYEQYF.

This clonotype is large within its sample. V and J are TRBV20-1 and TRBJ1-2; 9 bases are a match to TRBD1. The CDR3 runs 12 residues. The trim removed 6 bases at V and 4 bases at J, leaving 3 bases unmatched. Germline lookup yields CDR1 DFQATT and CDR2 SNEGSKA (reference sequence). The CDR3 reads CSAQGQGYGYTF. CDR3 coding DNA: TGCAGTGCCCAGGGACAGGGCTATGGCTACACCTTC.

This clonotype is medium-sized by share. The rearrangement uses TRBV12-3 or TRBV12-4 and TRBJ2-7; TRBD2 matches 9 bases. V was pared by 2 bases and J by 6 bases, with 8 bases of the junction left unmatched. There are 15 residues in the CDR3. In nucleotides, the CDR3 is TGTGCCAGCAGTTTAAGACTCGCGGGGGGGCGCGAGCAGTACTTC. Amino acid sequence: CASSLRLAGGREQYF.